This TCR beta chain was sequenced in a study of blood T cell repertoires in COVID-19. The CDR3 contains 15 residues. V shed 10 bases, J shed 7 bases, and the junction held 10 bases outside the gene matches. Germline loops: CDR1 LNHDA, CDR2 SQIVND (reference sequence). Only in-frame clones appear in the TCRdb table, and some are missing; sequencing was by immunoSEQ multiplex PCR. The sample includes 200,000 to 250,000 clones, 85% to 90% of them seen just once. The genes are TRBV19 and TRBJ1-6, with TRBD1 matching over 10 bases. The receptor comes from a man aged 60 to 75 with acute or convalescent COVID-19. Sequenced: peripheral blood. CDR3 coding DNA: TGTGCCACAAAAGCCGGGACAGGGGAAAATTCACCCCTCCACTTT. Residues: CATKAGTGENSPLHF.